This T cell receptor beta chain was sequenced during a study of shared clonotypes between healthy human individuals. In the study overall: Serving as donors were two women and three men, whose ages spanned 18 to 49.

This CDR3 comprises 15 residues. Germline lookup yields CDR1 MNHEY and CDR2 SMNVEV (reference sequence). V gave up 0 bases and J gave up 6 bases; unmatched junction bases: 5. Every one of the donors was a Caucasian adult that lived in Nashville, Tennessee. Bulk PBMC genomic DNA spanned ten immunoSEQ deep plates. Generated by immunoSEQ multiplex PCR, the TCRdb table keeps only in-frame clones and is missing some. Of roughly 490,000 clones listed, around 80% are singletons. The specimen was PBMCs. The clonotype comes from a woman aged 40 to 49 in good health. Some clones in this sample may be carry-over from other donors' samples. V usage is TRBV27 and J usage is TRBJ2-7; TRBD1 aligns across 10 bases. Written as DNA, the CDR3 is TGTGCCAGCAGTTTATCGAGGGGACAGGGGCCCGAGCAGTACTTC. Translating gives CASSLSRGQGPEQYF.